The 22 T cell receptor beta chains presented below share a single source sample, sequenced in a study of cytomegalovirus exposure and HLA in healthy donors. The repertoire was sequenced with immunoSEQ multiplex PCR; TCRdb's copy has only in-frame clones and lacks some. The sample holds under 80,000 clones, approximately 94% seen once. The sequencing sample was made of PBMCs. These receptors all come from a woman between 18 and 30 years old in good health and CMV-seropositive.

The V gene is TRBV7-2, the J gene TRBJ2-3; the match to TRBD2 covers 11 bases. The J segment lost 2 bases and the V segment lost 5 bases, leaving 6 bases of the junction unmatched. CDR3 length: 16 residues. Germline loops: CDR1 SGHTA, CDR2 FQGNSA. CDR3 protein: CASSPTSGGFTDTQYF. The DNA for the CDR3 is TGTGCCAGCAGCCCCACTAGCGGGGGATTCACAGATACGCAGTATTTT. The full variable domain, with the rest looked up from reference TRBV7-2 and TRBJ2-3, is GAGVSQSPSNKVTEKGKDVELRCDPISGHTALYWYRQSLGQGLEFLIYFQGNSAPDKSGLPSDRFSAERTGGSVSTLTIQRTQQEDSAVYLCASSPTSGGFTDTQYFGPGTRLTVL.

This chain joins TRBV7-2 and TRBJ1-1; D is uncertain. The CDR3 has 16 residues. The germline gives CDR1 SGHTA, CDR2 FQGNSA. V shed 5 bases and J shed 0 bases, with 16 bases lying between them. The CDR3 DNA is TGTGCCAGCAGCCCCCAAGGGAGACGCATGAACACTGAAGCTTTCTTT. This translates into CASSPQGRRMNTEAFF.

The chain is built from TRBV7-3 and TRBJ1-2, with D tentatively TRBD1 (5 bases). The CDR3 runs to 15 residues. Germline assignment: CDR1 SGHTA and CDR2 FQGTGA. With 2 bases removed from V and 2 bases from J, the gap between germline ends came to 12 bases. The CDR3: CASSLWRGTNYGYTF. Here the CDR3 DNA reads TGTGCCAGCAGCTTATGGCGGGGGACCAACTATGGCTACACCTTC.

This chain's CDR3 is CASRPSTRSETQYF. CDR3 DNA sequence: TGTGCCAGCAGGCCTTCGACTAGATCCGAGACCCAGTACTTC. The genes are TRBV6-1 and TRBJ2-5, with D possibly matching TRBD2 (6 bases). This CDR3 has 14 residues. Looked up from germline, CDR1 is MNHNS and CDR2 is SASEGT. V dropped 6 bases and J dropped 5 bases, with 16 bases sitting between them.

The rearrangement joins TRBV4-3 to TRBJ2-2; 7 nucleotides agree with TRBD1. Germline values: CDR1 LGHNA, CDR2 YSLEER. With V trimmed by 4 bases and J by 0 bases, 5 bases remained unmatched. This CDR3 has 16 amino acids. The CDR3 DNA sequence: TGCGCCAGCAGCCGGGACAGCTTAGCGAACACCGGGGAGCTGTTTTTT. It is translated as CASSRDSLANTGELFF.

The chain uses TRBV7-9 and TRBJ2-3; D gene ambiguous. The CDR3 has 12 amino acids. From germline, CDR1 is SEHNR and CDR2 FQNEAQ (reference sequence). Trimming pared 5 bases from V and 6 bases from J, leaving 9 bases between. The CDR3 DNA reads TGTGCCAGCAGCCCAAGCGCCGATACGCAGTATTTT. It codes for CASSPSADTQYF.

DNA of the CDR3: TGCGCCAGCAGCGACCAAAAACAGCACACCGGGGAGCTGTTTTTT. It translates to CASSDQKQHTGELFF. The J gene is TRBJ2-2, the V gene TRBV4-3, with D uncertain. This CDR3 has 15 amino acids. V lost 5 bases to trimming and J lost 3 bases, with 13 bases between them. CDR1 is LGHNA and CDR2 is YSLEER in the germline V gene.

The chain joins TRBV7-2 to TRBJ1-2; TRBD1 is a possible D gene (6 bases). The CDR3 loop spans 15 amino acids. The germline CDR1 and CDR2 sequences are SGHTA and FQGNSA. V was shortened by 4 bases and J by 5 bases, with 17 bases between the two germline ends. In DNA, the CDR3 is TGTGCCAGCAGCTCACCCGGGGGGCGCCGATATGGCTACACCTTC. Amino acid sequence: CASSSPGGRRYGYTF.

This sequence joins TRBV7-3 and TRBJ2-2; TRBD2 matches 9 bases. CDR3 length equals 16 residues. Germline loops: CDR1 SGHTA, CDR2 FQGTGA. Trimming removed 4 bases from V and 6 bases from J; junction bases left unmatched: 9. The CDR3 DNA sequence: TGTGCCAGCAGCTACGGCGGGAGGGCTTTGGCCGGGGAGCTGTTTTTT. Residues: CASSYGGRALAGELFF.

This clone appeared once. This rearrangement joins TRBV7-2 to TRBJ2-5; 10 nucleotides agree with TRBD2. The V segment lost 0 bases and the J segment 1 base; nucleotides outside the gene matches: 8. The CDR3 consists of 18 residues. Germline V CDR1 and CDR2: SGHTA, FQGNSA. In nucleotides, the CDR3 is TGTGCCAGCAGCTTAGCTGGGCTAGCGGGGGCCATCCAAGAGACCCAGTACTTC. Translated: CASSLAGLAGAIQETQYF.

V usage is TRBV29-1 and J usage is TRBJ2-7; no clear D gene. Germline V gene sequence: CDR1 SQVTM, CDR2 ANQGSEA. Trimming removed 4 bases from V and 0 bases from J, with 10 bases in between. CDR3 length: 13 amino acids. The CDR3 is CSVAVRFSYEQYF. CDR3 DNA: TGCAGCGTTGCGGTCAGGTTCTCCTACGAGCAGTACTTC.

This rearrangement joins TRBV2 to TRBJ1-5; a weak D match, TRBD1 (6 bases). Germline values: CDR1 SNHLY, CDR2 FYNNEI. The CDR3 extends over 14 amino acids. V was clipped by 2 bases and J by 7 bases, with 12 bases between them. The CDR3 DNA reads TGTGCCAGCAGTGAAAGGACAGAATCCCAGCCCCAGCATTTT. Translated: CASSERTESQPQHF.

The V and J genes are TRBV5-6 and TRBJ2-7, with 7 positions matching TRBD1. V shed 4 bases, J shed 4 bases, and the junction held 5 bases outside the gene matches. The CDR3 has 13 residues. Germline V gives CDR1 SGHDT, CDR2 YYEEEE. The CDR3 coding sequence is TGTGCCAGCAGCGCCGGGACAGATTACGAGCAGTACTTC. This codes for CASSAGTDYEQYF.

This clone was seen only once. The chain links TRBV7-2 to TRBJ1-1, with D hard to call. The CDR3 is 13 amino acids. Germline V gives CDR1 SGHTA, CDR2 FQGNSA. Trimming pared 3 bases from V and 5 bases from J, leaving 10 bases between. CDR3: CASSFSEKTEAFF. CDR3 DNA: TGTGCCAGCAGCTTCTCAGAAAAAACTGAAGCTTTCTTT.

The chain links TRBV5-1 to TRBJ2-1; D possibly corresponds to TRBD1 (6 bases). CDR3 length equals 13 residues. Germline V gene sequence: CDR1 SGHRS, CDR2 YFSETQ. Trimming removed 6 bases from V and 3 bases from J, with 10 bases in between. The CDR3 bases are TGCGCCAGCACCGCGACAGGCTACAATGAGCAGTTCTTC. Its translation is CASTATGYNEQFF.

The chain uses TRBV5-1 and TRBJ1-4; tentatively, D is TRBD1 (6 bases). Germline lookup yields CDR1 SGHRS and CDR2 YFSETQ. Trimming left V 4 bases short and J 4 bases short, with 14 bases between. CDR3 length: 15 amino acids. The CDR3 protein is CASSLQGTGNEKLFF. CDR3 DNA: TGCGCCAGCAGCCTACAGGGAACGGGTAATGAAAAACTGTTTTTT.

V usage is TRBV27 and J usage is TRBJ1-1; D remains ambiguous. The CDR3 runs 11 residues. Trimming stripped 2 bases from V and 8 bases from J, with 6 bases between. Looked up from germline, CDR1 is MNHEY and CDR2 is SMNVEV (reference sequence). Here the CDR3 DNA reads TGTGCCAGCAGTTTAGAGGGCGAAGCTTTCTTT. Its protein product is CASSLEGEAFF.

This chain connects TRBV11-2 to TRBJ2-1; TRBD2 matches 12 bases. This CDR3 contains 16 residues. Germline CDR1 is SGHAT and CDR2 is FQNNGV. Trimming removed 5 bases from V and 6 bases from J; junction bases left unmatched: 8. CDR3 sequence reads: CASSAQLAGGLNEQFF. The CDR3 DNA is TGTGCCAGCAGCGCACAACTAGCGGGAGGTCTCAATGAGCAGTTCTTC. The full variable domain, rest sourced from reference TRBV11-2 and TRBJ2-1, is EAGVAQSPRYKIIEKRQSVAFWCNPISGHATLYWYQQILGQGPKLLIQFQNNGVVDDSQLPKDRFSAERLKGVDSTLKIQPAKLEDSAVYLCASSAQLAGGLNEQFFGPGTRLTVL.

CDR3 residues: CASSGRHRGQTYEQYF. The CDR3 region has the DNA TGTGCCAGCAGTGGCAGACACAGGGGGCAGACGTACGAGCAGTACTTC. This chain links TRBV27 with TRBJ2-7; 9 bases are a match to TRBD1. This CDR3 comprises 16 residues. Germline V gene sequence: CDR1 MNHEY, CDR2 SMNVEV (reference sequence). J lost 4 bases, V lost 5 bases, and 12 bases had no gene match.

The chain links TRBV5-1 to TRBJ2-1; TRBD2 aligns across 13 bases. There are 17 residues in the CDR3. From germline, CDR1 is SGHRS and CDR2 YFSETQ. V lost 1 base, J lost 8 bases, and 9 bases stayed unmatched. The CDR3 nucleotides read TGCGCCAGCAGCTTGCAACCGGGGACTAGCGGGGAGGATGAGCAGTTCTTC. Residues: CASSLQPGTSGEDEQFF.

V and J are TRBV15 and TRBJ1-5; 10 bases are a match to TRBD1. The V segment lost 9 bases and the J segment 1 base; nucleotides outside the gene matches: 12. This CDR3 has 17 residues. Germline CDR1 is LNHNV and CDR2 is YYDKDF (reference sequence). CDR3 bases: TGTGCCACGGGGCGTAGACAGGGGGCTTCGAGCAATCAGCCCCAGCATTTT. Residues: CATGRRQGASSNQPQHF. The full variable domain, with the rest looked up from reference TRBV15 and TRBJ1-5, is DAMVIQNPRYQVTQFGKPVTLSCSQTLNHNVMYWYQQKSSQAPKLLFHYYDKDFNNEADTPDNFQSRRPNTSFCFLDIRSPGLGDTAMYLCATGRRQGASSNQPQHFGDGTRLSIL.

The chain employs TRBV28 and TRBJ2-2, with 9 bases that match TRBD2. The V segment lost 3 bases and the J segment 0 bases; nucleotides outside the gene matches: 2. The germline V gene has CDR1 MDHEN and CDR2 SYDVKM. The CDR3 totals 16 residues. CDR3 sequence reads: CASSLAGGANTGELFF. The CDR3 DNA follows: TGTGCCAGCAGTTTGGCGGGGGGGGCGAACACCGGGGAGCTGTTTTTT.